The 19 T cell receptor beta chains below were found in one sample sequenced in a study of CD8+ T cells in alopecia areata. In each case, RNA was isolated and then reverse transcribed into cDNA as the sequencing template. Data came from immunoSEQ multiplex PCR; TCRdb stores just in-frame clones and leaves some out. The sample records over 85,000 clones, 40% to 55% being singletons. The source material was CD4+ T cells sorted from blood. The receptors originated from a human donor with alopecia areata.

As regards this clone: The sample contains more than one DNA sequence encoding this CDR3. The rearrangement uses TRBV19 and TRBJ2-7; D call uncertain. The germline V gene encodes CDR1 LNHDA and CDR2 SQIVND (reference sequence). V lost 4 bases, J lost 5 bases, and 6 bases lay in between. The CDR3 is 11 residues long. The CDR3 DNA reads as TGTGCCAGTAGTAGGTGGAACGAGCAGTACTTC. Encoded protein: CASSRWNEQYF.

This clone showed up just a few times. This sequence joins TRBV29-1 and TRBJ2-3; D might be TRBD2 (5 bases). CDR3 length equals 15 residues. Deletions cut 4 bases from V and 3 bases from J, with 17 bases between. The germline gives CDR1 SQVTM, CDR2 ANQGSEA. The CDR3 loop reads CSVGAGPSGTDTQYF. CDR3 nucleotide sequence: TGCAGCGTTGGGGCGGGTCCTAGTGGGACAGATACGCAGTATTTT.

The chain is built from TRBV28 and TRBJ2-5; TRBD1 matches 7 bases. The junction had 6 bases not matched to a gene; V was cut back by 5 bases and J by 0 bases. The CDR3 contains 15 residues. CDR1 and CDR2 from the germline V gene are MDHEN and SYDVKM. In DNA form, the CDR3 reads TGTGCCAGCAGTACCATCGGGACAGACCAAGAGACCCAGTACTTC. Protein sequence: CASSTIGTDQETQYF.

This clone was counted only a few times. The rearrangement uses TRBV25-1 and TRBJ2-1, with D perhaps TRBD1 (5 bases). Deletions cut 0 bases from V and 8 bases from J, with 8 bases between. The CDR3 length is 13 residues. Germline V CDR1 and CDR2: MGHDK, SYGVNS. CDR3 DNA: TGTGCCAGCAGTGAATATGGGGCCCATGAGCAGTTCTTC. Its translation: CASSEYGAHEQFF.

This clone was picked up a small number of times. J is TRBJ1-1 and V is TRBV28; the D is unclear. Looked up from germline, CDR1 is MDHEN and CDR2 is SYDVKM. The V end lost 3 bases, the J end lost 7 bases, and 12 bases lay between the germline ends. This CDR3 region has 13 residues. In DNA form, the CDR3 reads TGTGCCAGCAGTTTGGGAGGGCGGGGTGAAGCTTTCTTT. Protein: CASSLGGRGEAFF.

Here the CDR3 DNA reads TGCAGCGTTGCTGGGATTCTCGTGAACACTGAAGCTTTCTTT. Residues: CSVAGILVNTEAFF. V is TRBV29-1 and J is TRBJ1-1; D unclear. This CDR3 contains 14 residues. Trimming took 4 bases from V and 0 from J, leaving 12 bases between them. CDR1 is SQVTM, CDR2 ANQGSEA, per germline.

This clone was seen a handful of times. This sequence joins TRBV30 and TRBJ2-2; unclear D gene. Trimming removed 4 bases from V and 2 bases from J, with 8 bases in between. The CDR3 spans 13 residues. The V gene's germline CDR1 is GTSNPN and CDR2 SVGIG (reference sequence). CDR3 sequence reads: CAWTFHNTGELFF. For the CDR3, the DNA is TGTGCCTGGACATTCCACAACACCGGGGAGCTGTTTTTT.

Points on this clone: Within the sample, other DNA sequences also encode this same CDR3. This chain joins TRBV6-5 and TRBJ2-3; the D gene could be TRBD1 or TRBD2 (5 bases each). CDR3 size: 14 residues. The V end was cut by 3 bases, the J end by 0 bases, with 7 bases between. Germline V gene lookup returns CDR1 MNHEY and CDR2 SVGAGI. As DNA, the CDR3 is TGTGCCAGCAGTTATGGGGGAAGCACAGATACGCAGTATTTT. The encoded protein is CASSYGGSTDTQYF.

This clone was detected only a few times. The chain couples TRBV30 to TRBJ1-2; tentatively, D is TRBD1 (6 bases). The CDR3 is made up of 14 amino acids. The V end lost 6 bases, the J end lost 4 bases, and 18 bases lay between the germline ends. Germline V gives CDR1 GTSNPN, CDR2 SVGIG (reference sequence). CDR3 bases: TGTGCCTGCCTTCTGGACAGACTCTTCTATGGCTACACCTTC. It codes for CACLLDRLFYGYTF.

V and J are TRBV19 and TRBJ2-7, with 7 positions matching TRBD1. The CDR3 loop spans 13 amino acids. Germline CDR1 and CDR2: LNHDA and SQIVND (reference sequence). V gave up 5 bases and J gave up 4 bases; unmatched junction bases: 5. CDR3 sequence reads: CASSRTGRYEQYF. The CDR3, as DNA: TGTGCCAGTAGTCGGACAGGACGGTACGAGCAGTACTTC. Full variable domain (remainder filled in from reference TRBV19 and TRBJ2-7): DGGITQSPKYLFRKEGQNVTLSCEQNLNHDAMYWYRQDPGQGLRLIYYSQIVNDFQKGDIAEGYSVSREKKESFPLTVTSAQKNPTAFYLCASSRTGRYEQYFGPGTRLTVT.

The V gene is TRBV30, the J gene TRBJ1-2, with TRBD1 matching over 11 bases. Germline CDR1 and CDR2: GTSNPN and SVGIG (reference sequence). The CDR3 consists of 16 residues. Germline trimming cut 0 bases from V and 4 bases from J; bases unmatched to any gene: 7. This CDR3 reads CAWSVTRTGGTYGYTF. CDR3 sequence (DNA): TGTGCCTGGAGTGTAACCAGGACAGGGGGCACCTATGGCTACACCTTC.

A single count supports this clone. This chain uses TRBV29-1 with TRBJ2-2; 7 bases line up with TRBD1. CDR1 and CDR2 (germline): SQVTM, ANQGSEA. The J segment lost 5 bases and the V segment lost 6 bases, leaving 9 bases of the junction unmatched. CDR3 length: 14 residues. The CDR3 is CSVATGLGTGELFF. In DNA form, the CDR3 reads TGCAGCGTAGCGACAGGGTTAGGGACCGGGGAGCTGTTTTTT.

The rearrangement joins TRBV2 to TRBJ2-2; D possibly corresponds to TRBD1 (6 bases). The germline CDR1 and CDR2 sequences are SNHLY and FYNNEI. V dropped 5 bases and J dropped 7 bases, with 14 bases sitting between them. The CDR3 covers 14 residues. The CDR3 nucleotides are TGTGCCAGCAGTCTCAGGGGACGAAACGGGGAGCTGTTTTTT. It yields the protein CASSLRGRNGELFF.

The CDR3 nucleotides are TGTGCCAGCAGCCCTACCCCGGAAACGACCCAGTACTTC. Protein: CASSPTPETTQYF. V and J are TRBV9 and TRBJ2-5; D gene uncertain. The V gene's germline CDR1 is SGDLS and CDR2 YYNGEE. Trimming left V 4 bases short and J 7 bases short, with 14 bases between. The CDR3 runs 13 residues.

The CDR3 loop is CATLDRASYEQYF. CDR3 sequence (DNA): TGTGCCACCCTGGACAGAGCTTCCTACGAGCAGTACTTC. This chain connects TRBV28 to TRBJ2-7, with a possible D match to TRBD1 (6 bases). CDR3 length equals 13 residues. Germline V lookup: CDR1 MDHEN, CDR2 SYDVKM. Trimming pared 10 bases from V and 1 base from J, leaving 14 bases between.

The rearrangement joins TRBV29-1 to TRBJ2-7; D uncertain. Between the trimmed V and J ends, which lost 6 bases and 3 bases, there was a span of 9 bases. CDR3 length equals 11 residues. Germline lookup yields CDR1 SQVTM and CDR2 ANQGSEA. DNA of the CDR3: TGCAGCGTCAAGGCATTCTACGAGCAGTACTTC. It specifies CSVKAFYEQYF.

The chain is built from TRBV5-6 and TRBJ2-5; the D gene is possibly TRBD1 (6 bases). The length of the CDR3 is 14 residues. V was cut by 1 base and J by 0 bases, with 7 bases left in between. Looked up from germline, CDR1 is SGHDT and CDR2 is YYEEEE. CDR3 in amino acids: CASSLTGNQETQYF. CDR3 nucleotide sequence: TGTGCCAGCAGCTTGACAGGGAACCAAGAGACCCAGTACTTC.

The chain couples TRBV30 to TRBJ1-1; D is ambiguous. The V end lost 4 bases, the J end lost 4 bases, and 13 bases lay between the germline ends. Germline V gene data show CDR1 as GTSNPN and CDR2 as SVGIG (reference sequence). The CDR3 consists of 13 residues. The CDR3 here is CAWIRQGRTEAFF. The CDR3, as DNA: TGTGCCTGGATTCGGCAAGGACGCACTGAAGCTTTCTTT.

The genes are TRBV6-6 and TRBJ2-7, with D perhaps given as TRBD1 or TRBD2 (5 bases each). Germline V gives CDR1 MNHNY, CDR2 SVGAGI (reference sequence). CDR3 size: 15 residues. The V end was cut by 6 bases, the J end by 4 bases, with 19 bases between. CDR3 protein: CASRKPGRQLYEQYF. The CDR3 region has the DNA TGTGCCAGCAGGAAGCCGGGACGTCAGTTATACGAGCAGTACTTC.